Given below is one T cell receptor beta chain in context. This entry comes from a study of cytotoxic CD8 clonotypes in ibrutinib-treated CLL. From germline, CDR1 is SGHAT and CDR2 FQNNGV. This CDR3 region has 17 residues. J was trimmed by 4 bases and V by 0 bases; bases with no gene match: 10. TCRdb's copy holds only in-frame clones and misses some; the assay was immunoSEQ multiplex PCR. The sample lists more than 140,000 clones; approximately 80% were seen once. The sequence was collected from a human donor with chronic lymphocytic leukemia. V usage is TRBV11-2 and J usage is TRBJ2-5, with 8 bases identical to TRBD2. Sequences were derived from PBMCs, sampled after 12 months of ibrutinib treatment. The CDR3 loop reads CASSLDGAGRGLETQYF. DNA of the CDR3: TGTGCCAGCAGCTTAGATGGAGCCGGGAGGGGTTTAGAGACCCAGTACTTC. Combining the CDR3 with reference TRBV11-2 and TRBJ2-5 gives the whole variable domain EAGVAQSPRYKIIEKRQSVAFWCNPISGHATLYWYQQILGQGPKLLIQFQNNGVVDDSQLPKDRFSAERLKGVDSTLKIQPAKLEDSAVYLCASSLDGAGRGLETQYFGPGTRLLVL.